This entry features one T cell receptor beta chain sequence. Its antigen is currently unknown. This sample includes further DNA sequences coding for the same CDR3. At a deep level, the assay was run. Assay used: immunoSEQ multiplex PCR; TCRdb lists only in-frame clones, some missing. The sample contains some 2.4 million clones, over 85% of which appear only once. The sample comes from a study of shared clonotypes between healthy human individuals. Study-wide findings and caveats: Estimated richness values were generally larger in naive subsets than in memory subsets. Among donors, clonotype sharing was expected to be affected by sequencing depth.

CD4+ cells underwent separation, giving CD45RA+ naive and CD45RA-negative memory subsets. The CDR3 totals 14 residues. Trimming removed 4 bases at V and 1 base at J, with 11 bases between. Germline V gene lookup returns CDR1 MGHRA and CDR2 YSYEKL. This chain connects TRBV4-1 to TRBJ2-7; D gene ambiguous. Source material: naive CD4+ T cells from PBMCs. Subset described: CD45RA+ positively selected. The sequence came from a man aged 18 to 30 in good health. Some clones in this sample may be carry-over from other donors' samples. The CDR3 bases are TGCGCCAGCAGCCGGCCTGGCGTTTCCTACGAGCAGTACTTC. This translates into CASSRPGVSYEQYF.